The next 9 T cell receptor beta chains were all read from a single sample in a study of T cell changes during pregnancy in multiple sclerosis. Repertoires were generated with immunoSEQ multiplex PCR, while TCRdb's copy carries only in-frame clones and drops some. The sample lists approximately 85,000 clones; just over 90% were seen once. The sample consisted of peripheral blood, taken in the first trimester of pregnancy. Source of these receptors: a female donor with multiple sclerosis, enrolled in a pregnancy study.

The V call is TRBV20-1, the J call TRBJ2-1; 7 bases align to TRBD2. This CDR3 has 11 residues. Germline V gene data show CDR1 as DFQATT and CDR2 as SNEGSKA (reference sequence). V dropped 3 bases and J dropped 9; count of bases not matched to a gene: 2. The CDR3 here is CSARLAVEQFF. As DNA, the CDR3 is TGCAGTGCTAGGCTAGCGGTTGAGCAGTTCTTC.

In DNA, the CDR3 is TGTGCCTGGAGTAGTAGCTATGAGCAGTTCTTC. It yields the protein CAWSSSYEQFF. This sequence joins TRBV30 and TRBJ2-1; D not certain. Per germline, CDR1 GTSNPN and CDR2 SVGIG (reference sequence). V shed 2 bases and J shed 8 bases, with 7 bases lying between them. The CDR3 is 11 amino acids.

The J gene is TRBJ2-1, the V gene TRBV7-6, with 9 bases fitting TRBD2. CDR1 is SGHVS and CDR2 is FNYEAQ in the germline V gene. V was pared by 1 base and J by 9 bases, with 10 bases of the junction left unmatched. This CDR3 spans 16 amino acids. The CDR3 nucleotides read TGTGCCAGCAGCTTAGAGGGGCGGGGGGGCTTGGGTGAGCAGTTCTTC. Translating gives CASSLEGRGGLGEQFF.

The genes are TRBV10-3 and TRBJ1-1; D gene uncertain. Trimming pared 0 bases from V and 1 base from J, leaving 3 bases between. Germline V gene sequence: CDR1 ENHRY, CDR2 SYGVKD. CDR3 length equals 13 residues. CDR3 sequence (DNA): TGTGCCATCAGTGAGTCCCAGAACACTGAAGCTTTCTTT. Translating it yields CAISESQNTEAFF.

This clone was observed once. J is TRBJ2-2 and V is TRBV10-3; D unclear. Germline CDR1 ENHRY, CDR2 SYGVKD. Trimming pared 8 bases from V and 8 bases from J, leaving 12 bases between. There are 12 residues in the CDR3. The CDR3 DNA sequence: TGTGCCATCGCCGAGGATAGGGGGGAGCTGTTTTTT. Its protein product is CAIAEDRGELFF.

The V and J genes are TRBV21-1 and TRBJ1-5; the D segment call TRBD1 is taken from the table without a DNA check. TRBV21-1 is a recognized pseudogene. This CDR3 spans 14 amino acids. The CDR3, as DNA: TGTGCCAGCAGCCCTACCAGGGATGATCAGCCCCAGCATTTT. As protein: CASSPTRDDQPQHF.

V is TRBV7-3 and J is TRBJ2-3, with 7 bases aligning to TRBD1. The CDR3 consists of 15 residues. Germline V gene lookup returns CDR1 SGHTA and CDR2 FQGTGA. V was clipped by 4 bases and J by 3 bases; unmatched bases: 7. CDR3 amino acids: CASSSQGFGTDTQYF. Written as DNA, the CDR3 is TGTGCCAGCAGCTCACAGGGGTTTGGGACAGATACGCAGTATTTT.

The genes are TRBV28 and TRBJ2-5; 8 positions agree with TRBD1. Germline V CDR1 and CDR2: MDHEN, SYDVKM. V gave up 5 bases and J gave up 7 bases; unmatched junction bases: 15. The CDR3 spans 16 residues. The CDR3 sequence: CASSLFQTGGEGTQYF. In DNA form, the CDR3 reads TGTGCCAGCAGTCTGTTCCAAACAGGGGGTGAGGGGACCCAGTACTTC. Drawing the rest from reference TRBV28 and TRBJ2-5, the complete variable domain is DVKVTQSSRYLVKRTGEKVFLECVQDMDHENMFWYRQDPGLGLRLIYFSYDVKMKEKGDIPEGYSVSREKKERFSLILESASTNQTSMYLCASSLFQTGGEGTQYFGPGTRLLVL.

V and J are TRBV18 and TRBJ1-3; 7 bases are shared with TRBD1. CDR1 is KGHSH, CDR2 LQKENI, per germline. The CDR3 runs 15 residues. The junction had 4 bases not matched to a gene; V was cut back by 1 base and J by 4 bases. The CDR3: CASSPQGAKGNTIYF. CDR3 nucleotides: TGTGCCAGCTCACCACAGGGGGCGAAAGGAAACACCATATATTTT.